The rows below give T cell receptor beta chains drawn from one sample of a study of blood T cell repertoires in COVID-19. TCRdb keeps only in-frame clones here, not all; method: immunoSEQ multiplex PCR. This sample has about 100,000 clones, with more than 75% found just once. The sample comprised peripheral blood. The source is a man in his sixties with acute or convalescent COVID-19. Both conserved end residues are part of each CDR3. The order of the fields is D gene, J gene, clone size, V gene, CDR3 protein, CDR3 DNA. D genes are given only for firm matches. Only some rows state a clone size, as once, few, many or a class for expanded clones.

D gene: TRBD2; J gene: TRBJ2-1; clone size: .; V gene: TRBV18; CDR3 protein: CASSPNLAGDNEQFF; CDR3 DNA: TGTGCCAGCTCACCGAATCTAGCGGGAGACAATGAGCAGTTCTTC
D gene: TRBD1; J gene: TRBJ2-2; clone size: .; V gene: TRBV29-1; CDR3 protein: CSGGTGGANTGELFF; CDR3 DNA: TGCAGCGGCGGAACAGGGGGCGCAAACACCGGGGAGCTGTTTTTT
D gene: .; J gene: TRBJ2-7; clone size: .; V gene: TRBV5-4; CDR3 protein: CASSLRGLGEQYF; CDR3 DNA: TGTGCCAGCAGCCTTAGAGGACTCGGCGAGCAGTACTTC
D gene: TRBD2; J gene: TRBJ2-7; clone size: .; V gene: TRBV5-5; CDR3 protein: CASSRVLASGSYEQYF; CDR3 DNA: TGTGCCAGCAGCCGCGTTTTGGCTAGCGGATCCTACGAGCAGTACTTC
D gene: TRBD1; J gene: TRBJ1-2; clone size: .; V gene: TRBV2; CDR3 protein: CASSSETGSAYGYTF; CDR3 DNA: TGTGCCAGCAGCTCTGAGACAGGGAGCGCTTATGGCTACACCTTC
D gene: TRBD1; J gene: TRBJ2-1; clone size: .; V gene: TRBV6-5; CDR3 protein: CASSYRGPGGNEQFF; CDR3 DNA: TGTGCCAGCAGTTACAGGGGGCCAGGAGGCAATGAGCAGTTCTTC
D gene: TRBD2; J gene: TRBJ2-7; clone size: few; V gene: TRBV27; CDR3 protein: CASSLTSGSYEQYF; CDR3 DNA: TGTGCCAGCAGTTTAACTAGCGGGTCCTACGAGCAGTACTTC
D gene: .; J gene: TRBJ1-5; clone size: .; V gene: TRBV2; CDR3 protein: CASGQTRNQPQHF; CDR3 DNA: TGTGCCAGCGGACAGACACGGAATCAGCCCCAGCATTTT
D gene: TRBD2; J gene: TRBJ2-1; clone size: .; V gene: TRBV4-2; CDR3 protein: CASSQGSGNPNEQFF; CDR3 DNA: TGTGCCAGCAGCCAAGGTAGCGGGAACCCGAATGAGCAGTTCTTC
D gene: TRBD1; J gene: TRBJ2-2; clone size: .; V gene: TRBV19; CDR3 protein: CASRDGQANTGELFF; CDR3 DNA: TGTGCCAGTAGAGACGGACAGGCGAACACCGGGGAGCTGTTTTTT
D gene: TRBD1; J gene: TRBJ1-3; clone size: .; V gene: TRBV28; CDR3 protein: CASSAPRTGGNTIYF; CDR3 DNA: TGTGCCAGCAGTGCCCCCCGGACAGGTGGAAACACCATATATTTT
D gene: TRBD2; J gene: TRBJ2-3; clone size: .; V gene: TRBV10-1; CDR3 protein: CASSVRLAGSGDTQYF; CDR3 DNA: TGCGCCAGCAGTGTGAGACTAGCGGGATCGGGAGATACGCAGTATTTT
D gene: .; J gene: TRBJ2-5; clone size: .; V gene: TRBV30; CDR3 protein: CAWSVGGVVGETQYF; CDR3 DNA: TGTGCCTGGAGTGTAGGCGGGGTGGTGGGCGAGACCCAGTACTTC
D gene: .; J gene: TRBJ1-3; clone size: .; V gene: TRBV6-5; CDR3 protein: CASTQGGSSGNTIYF; CDR3 DNA: TGTGCCAGCACCCAAGGGGGAAGCTCTGGAAACACCATATATTTT
D gene: .; J gene: TRBJ2-5; clone size: .; V gene: TRBV30; CDR3 protein: CAWSRGQETQYF; CDR3 DNA: TGTGCCTGGAGTAGGGGGCAAGAGACCCAGTACTTC
D gene: TRBD1; J gene: TRBJ2-2; clone size: .; V gene: TRBV11-3; CDR3 protein: CASSFRTGETGELFF; CDR3 DNA: TGTGCCAGCAGCTTTCGGACAGGGGAAACCGGGGAGCTGTTTTTT
D gene: .; J gene: TRBJ2-3; clone size: .; V gene: TRBV5-1; CDR3 protein: CASSSQGSGTDTQYF; CDR3 DNA: TGCGCCAGCAGCTCACAGGGCTCTGGCACAGATACGCAGTATTTT